This TCR beta chain comes out of a study of blood T cells in healthy people across ages. Turning to this clonotype: The antigen is undetermined.

It was with a sample-barcoded 5' primer and a J-beta primer mix that a second PCR of about 7 to 12 cycles was run. TCRdb fed the 5' RACE reads into MiXCR, producing one record per CDR3 protein. This sample has hundreds of thousands of distinct CDR3 sequences; 58% occur once, and the top ten carry about 20%. Losses at the gene ends were 3 bases for V and 12 bases for J; bases not matched to a gene: 6. There are 13 residues in the CDR3. Germline CDR1 and CDR2: MNHNS and SASEGT. The study, taken as a whole, reports: With naive T cell percentage, TCR beta diversity showed a strong correlation. Across the age range, TCR beta diversity per million T cells fell in a roughly linear way. Diversity estimated from one million T cells was considered an underestimate.

This TCR derives from a man aged 25-45 years in good health. Material for sequencing was blood. The chain has TRBV6-1 and TRBJ2-3; 10 bases align to TRBD1. As DNA, the CDR3 is TGTGCCAGCAGTGACGTCCGGGACAGGGGACAGTATTTT. Amino acid sequence: CASSDVRDRGQYF.